Below are 3 T cell receptor beta chains sequenced from a single sample in a study of blood T cells in healthy people across ages. Next came a second PCR, run for roughly 7 to 12 cycles, which used a sample-barcoded 5' primer along with a J-beta primer mix. MiXCR, run by TCRdb on the 5' RACE reads, gives a single entry per CDR3 protein. Of more than 600,000 distinct CDR3 sequences listed, roughly 25% are singletons. The same data also went into a second study, on T cells of mothers and their children.

Input material: blood. The receptors here all came from a boy aged 5-17 years in good health.

This chain connects TRBV5-5 to TRBJ2-2, with 7 nucleotides matching TRBD1. The CDR3 is made up of 15 amino acids. Germline V CDR1 and CDR2: SGHKS, YYEKEE (reference sequence). Losses at the gene ends were 3 bases for V and 4 bases for J; bases not matched to a gene: 6. Here the CDR3 reads CASSWPGGSTGELFF. As DNA, the CDR3 is TGTGCCAGCAGCTGGCCAGGGGGAAGCACCGGGGAGCTGTTTTTT.

This chain uses TRBV29-1 with TRBJ2-1, with D unclear. CDR1 is SQVTM and CDR2 is ANQGSEA in the germline V gene. V was shortened by 7 bases and J by 2 bases, with 18 bases between the two germline ends. This CDR3 has 15 amino acids. CDR3 bases: TGCAGCGCTCGCCGTGACGGAGCCCCCTACAATGAGCAGTTCTTC. Translating gives CSARRDGAPYNEQFF.

This rearrangement joins TRBV20-1 to TRBJ2-5, with a weak D call TRBD2 (5 bases). The DNA end favors TRBJ2-7, so the J call may be wrong. Per the germline V gene, CDR1 is DFQATT and CDR2 is SNEGSKA (reference sequence). This CDR3 spans 16 amino acids. In DNA, the CDR3 is TGCAGTGCTAGAGATGGTACTAGACCTAGCTCCTACGAGCAGTACTTC. It translates to CSARDGTRPSSYEQYF.